Each of the 13 T cell receptor beta chains below was sequenced from the same sample in a study of shared clonotypes between healthy human individuals. It was CD45RO-negative cells, positively selected for CCR7, that made up naive CD8 cells, with terminally differentiated effector memory CD45RA+ cells excluded. This table comes from immunoSEQ multiplex PCR, and its TCRdb copy is limited to in-frame clones, with some not included. The table has around 1.9 million clones, about 93% seen once. Sequencing used naive CD8+ T cells from PBMCs. The source of these receptors is a man between 18 and 35 years old in good health. Some clones in this sample may be carry-over from other donors' samples.

The chain joins TRBV7-6 to TRBJ2-2, with 9 bases aligning to TRBD2. Germline lookup yields CDR1 SGHVS and CDR2 FNYEAQ. Losses at the gene ends were 5 bases for V and 0 bases for J; bases not matched to a gene: 4. This CDR3 region has 16 residues. CDR3 residues: CASSRLAEPNTGELFF. The CDR3 DNA is TGTGCCAGCAGCAGACTAGCGGAGCCGAACACCGGGGAGCTGTTTTTT.

The chain combines TRBV7-3 with TRBJ1-1; D not certain. The CDR3 spans 15 residues. The germline V gene encodes CDR1 SGHTA and CDR2 FQGTGA. Between the trimmed V and J ends, which lost 2 bases and 2 bases, there was a span of 12 bases. The DNA of the CDR3 is TGTGCCAGCAGCTTAGTAGGCAGAACTAACACTGAAGCTTTCTTT. It translates to CASSLVGRTNTEAFF.

The rearrangement joins TRBV2 to TRBJ2-3; tentative D call: TRBD2 (6 bases). V lost 2 bases, J lost 6 bases, and 15 bases lay in between. Germline V gene lookup returns CDR1 SNHLY and CDR2 FYNNEI. CDR3 length: 15 amino acids. This chain's CDR3 is CASSEIGQGGDTQYF. As DNA, the CDR3 is TGTGCCAGCAGTGAAATTGGGCAGGGAGGCGATACGCAGTATTTT.

V usage is TRBV19 and J usage is TRBJ2-7; D is unclear. Germline loops: CDR1 LNHDA, CDR2 SQIVND (reference sequence). The CDR3 contains 13 residues. V was shortened by 1 base and J by 5 bases, with 9 bases between the two germline ends. For the CDR3, the DNA is TGTGCCAGTAGTATAGTTTTGCGCCACGAGCAGTACTTC. Translated: CASSIVLRHEQYF.

The gene calls are TRBV18 and TRBJ1-1; D ambiguous. The germline V and J ends were trimmed by 0 bases and 1 base, with 6 bases remaining between them. Per the germline V gene, CDR1 is KGHSH and CDR2 is LQKENI. The CDR3 has 14 amino acids. The CDR3 sequence is CASSPPGGNTEAFF. In DNA form, the CDR3 reads TGTGCCAGCTCACCACCTGGTGGGAACACTGAAGCTTTCTTT.

This rearrangement joins TRBV6-5 to TRBJ2-1, with 8 bases fitting TRBD1. The CDR3 loop spans 12 amino acids. J was trimmed by 9 bases and V by 10 bases; bases with no gene match: 8. Germline-derived CDR1 and CDR2 are MNHEY and SVGAGI. This CDR3 is CATQGALSEQFF. CDR3 sequence (DNA): TGTGCCACCCAGGGGGCGCTCAGTGAGCAGTTCTTC.

This clone was detected a few times. The same CDR3 is also encoded by other DNA sequences in this sample. The genes are TRBV9 and TRBJ1-1; D uncertain. Trimming stripped 0 bases from V and 0 bases from J, with 9 bases between. The length of the CDR3 is 15 residues. The V gene's germline CDR1 is SGDLS and CDR2 YYNGEE. Here the CDR3 reads CASSVAPGLNTEAFF. The CDR3 DNA reads as TGTGCCAGCAGCGTAGCCCCGGGTCTGAACACTGAAGCTTTCTTT. Using reference TRBV9 and TRBJ1-1 for the parts outside the CDR3, the full variable domain is DSGVTQTPKHLITATGQRVTLRCSPRSGDLSVYWYQQSLDQGLQFLIQYYNGEERAKGNILERFSAQQFPDLHSELNLSSLELGDSALYFCASSVAPGLNTEAFFGQGTRLTVV.

The rearrangement links TRBV12-5 to TRBJ1-5; TRBD1 might be the D (5 bases). V gave up 1 base and J gave up 5 bases, with 12 bases separating them. The CDR3 length is 15 residues. CDR1 is LGHNT and CDR2 is FRNRAP in the germline V gene. CDR3 in DNA: TGTGCTAGTGGTTTGGGGGGGGACGGATATCAGCCCCAGCATTTT. This translates into CASGLGGDGYQPQHF.

The chain joins TRBV28 to TRBJ1-4; D gene ambiguous. Germline CDR1 is MDHEN and CDR2 is SYDVKM. The CDR3 is 13 amino acids. V lost 2 bases and J lost 8, with 9 bases in between. CDR3 residues: CASSLAWTEKLFF. Written as DNA, the CDR3 is TGTGCCAGCAGTTTAGCTTGGACGGAAAAACTGTTTTTT.

This clone was observed a few times. The chain combines TRBV30 with TRBJ1-1; D remains ambiguous. The CDR3 consists of 11 residues. Germline lookup yields CDR1 GTSNPN and CDR2 SVGIG (reference sequence). Trimming removed 2 bases at V and 4 bases at J, with 5 bases between. CDR3: CAWSPTTEAFF. CDR3 DNA sequence: TGTGCCTGGAGTCCCACCACTGAAGCTTTCTTT.

The gene calls are TRBV13 and TRBJ2-7; D not resolved. V lost 0 bases to trimming and J lost 6 bases, with 9 bases between them. Germline lookup yields CDR1 PRHDT and CDR2 FYEKMQ (reference sequence). CDR3 size: 13 residues. DNA for the CDR3: TGTGCCAGCAGCTTAGGCCGGGCAGGCGAGCAGTACTTC. It translates to CASSLGRAGEQYF.

The V and J genes are TRBV5-8 and TRBJ2-7, with D hard to call. CDR3 size: 13 residues. V lost 3 bases, J lost 3 bases, and 10 bases lay in between. Per germline, CDR1 SGHTS and CDR2 YDEGEE. CDR3 protein: CASSYGGSYEQYF. The CDR3 coding sequence is TGTGCCAGCAGCTATGGTGGTAGCTACGAGCAGTACTTC.

CDR3 loop: CASSAPSLAGIPYEQYF. The CDR3 region has the DNA TGTGCCAGCAGCGCGCCTTCTCTAGCGGGGATTCCCTACGAGCAGTACTTC. V and J are TRBV13 and TRBJ2-7; 9 positions match TRBD2. Germline CDR1 reads PRHDT; CDR2 reads FYEKMQ (reference sequence). This CDR3 is 17 amino acids long. With 5 bases clipped from V and 2 bases from J, the junction kept 13 bases outside the gene matches.